This entry is about one T cell receptor beta chain. Its antigen is unknown. This record comes from a study of CD8+ T cells in alopecia areata. The overall study: Patients in the study were on tofacitinib for 6 to 18 months, then off it for 6 months.

Following RNA extraction, reverse transcription yielded cDNA that acted as the sequencing template. Measured with immunoSEQ multiplex PCR; TCRdb has only the in-frame clones, and not every one. The sample lists 200,000 to 250,000 clones, 55% to 70% occurring once. V lost 4 bases to trimming and J lost 2 bases; unmatched junction nucleotides: 3. Germline CDR1 is LNHNV and CDR2 is YYDKDF (reference sequence). This CDR3 is 15 amino acids long. General study findings and limits: Alopecia totalis/universalis scalp especially showed more expanded CD8+ clones than normal scalp. A great number of expanded lesional clones endured in scalp and blood during tofacitinib.

Specified treatment: oral pan-JAK inhibitor, 5-10 mg twice daily. CD4+ and CD8+ T cells were sorted from PBMCs stained for CD3, CD4 and CD8. The sequence derives from a human donor with alopecia areata. The specimen was CD4+ T cells sorted from blood, collected at week 4, from a patient treated with tofacitinib. This rearrangement joins TRBV15 to TRBJ1-3, with 9 bases matching TRBD1. The CDR3 here is CATSTRTGAGNTIYF. CDR3 nucleotide sequence: TGTGCCACCAGCACCCGGACAGGGGCTGGAAACACCATATATTTT.